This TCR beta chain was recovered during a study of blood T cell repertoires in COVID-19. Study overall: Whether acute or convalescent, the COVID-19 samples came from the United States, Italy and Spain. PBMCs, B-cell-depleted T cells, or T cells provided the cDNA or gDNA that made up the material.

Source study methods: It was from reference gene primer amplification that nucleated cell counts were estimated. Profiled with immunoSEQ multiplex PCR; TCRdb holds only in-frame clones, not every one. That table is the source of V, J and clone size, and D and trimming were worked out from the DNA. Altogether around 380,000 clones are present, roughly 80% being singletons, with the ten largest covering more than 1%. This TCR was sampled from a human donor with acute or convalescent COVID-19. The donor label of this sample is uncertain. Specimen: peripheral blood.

The CDR3 region is CSGGWEQYF. The CDR3 nucleotides are TGCAGTGGAGGGTGGGAGCAGTACTTC. This chain joins TRBV20-1 and TRBJ2-7; D is possibly TRBD2 (5 bases). Trimming took off 7 bases at V and 7 bases at J, with 8 bases between the two ends. This CDR3 has 9 residues. Germline V gives CDR1 DFQATT, CDR2 SNEGSKA (reference sequence).